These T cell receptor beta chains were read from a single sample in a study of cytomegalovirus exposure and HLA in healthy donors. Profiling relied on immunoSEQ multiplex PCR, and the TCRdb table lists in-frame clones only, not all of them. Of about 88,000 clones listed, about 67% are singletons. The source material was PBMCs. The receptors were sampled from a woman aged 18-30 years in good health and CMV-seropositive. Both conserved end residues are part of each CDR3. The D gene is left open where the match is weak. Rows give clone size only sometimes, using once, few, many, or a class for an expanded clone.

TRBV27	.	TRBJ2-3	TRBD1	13	CATRDRVTDTQYF	TGTGCCACCCGGGACAGGGTAACAGATACGCAGTATTTT
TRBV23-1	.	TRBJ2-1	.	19	CASSQSRRCGERTYNEQFF	TGCGCCAGCAGTCAATCTAGGAGGTGTGGGGAAAGGACCTACAATGAGCAGTTCTTC
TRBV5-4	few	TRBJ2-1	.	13	CASSPRGYNEQFF	TGTGCCAGCAGCCCCCGAGGGTACAATGAGCAGTTCTTC
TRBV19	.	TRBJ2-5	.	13	CASRETGKETQYF	TGTGCCAGTAGGGAGACAGGCAAAGAGACCCAGTACTTC
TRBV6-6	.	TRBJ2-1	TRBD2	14	CASMRERGHDEQFF	TGTGCCAGCATGAGGGAGCGGGGGCACGATGAGCAGTTCTTC
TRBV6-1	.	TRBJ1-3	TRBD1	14	CASSEATGGNTIYF	TGTGCCAGCAGTGAAGCGACAGGGGGCAACACCATATATTTT
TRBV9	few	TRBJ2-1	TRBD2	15	CASSVELAGYNEQFF	TGTGCCAGCAGCGTAGAACTAGCGGGTTACAATGAGCAGTTCTTC
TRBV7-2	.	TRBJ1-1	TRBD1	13	CASSFDRGTEAFF	TGTGCCAGCAGCTTCGACAGGGGCACTGAAGCTTTCTTT
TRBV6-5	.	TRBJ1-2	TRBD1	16	CASSLSLTGGRVGYTF	TGTGCCAGCAGTTTATCCCTGACAGGGGGCAGAGTTGGCTACACCTTC
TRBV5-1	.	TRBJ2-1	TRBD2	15	CASSLVASGVNEQFF	TGCGCCAGCAGCTTGGTTGCTAGCGGTGTCAATGAGCAGTTCTTC
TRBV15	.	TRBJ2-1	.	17	CATSSPLSLAKSDEQFF	TGTGCCACCAGCTCCCCATTGAGCCTTGCAAAATCGGATGAGCAGTTCTTC
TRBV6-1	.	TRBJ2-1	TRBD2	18	CASSAPGTSAISYNEQFF	TGTGCCAGCAGTGCCCCCGGGACTAGCGCAATCTCCTACAATGAGCAGTTCTTC
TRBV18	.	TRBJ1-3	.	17	CASSPGPGGLSGNTIYF	TGTGCCAGCTCACCCGGCCCGGGGGGGCTTAGTGGAAACACCATATATTTT
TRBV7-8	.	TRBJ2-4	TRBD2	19	CASSGASGGAFSGKNIQYF	TGTGCCAGCAGCGGCGCTAGCGGGGGGGCCTTCAGTGGCAAAAACATTCAGTACTTC
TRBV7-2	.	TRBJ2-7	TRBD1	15	CASSLTGSSSYEQYF	TGTGCCAGCAGCCTGACAGGGTCCAGCTCCTACGAGCAGTACTTC
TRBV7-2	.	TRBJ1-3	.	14	CASSLVGQRNTIYF	TGTGCCAGCAGCTTAGTGGGGCAGAGAAACACCATATATTTT
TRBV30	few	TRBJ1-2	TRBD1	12	CAWTRDSYGYTF	TGTGCCTGGACCCGGGACAGCTATGGCTACACCTTC
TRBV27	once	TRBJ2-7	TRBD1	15	CASSWGMTGPYEQYF	TGTGCCAGCAGTTGGGGGATGACAGGGCCCTACGAGCAGTACTTC
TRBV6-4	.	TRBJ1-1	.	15	CASSATGVRDTEAFF	TGTGCCAGCAGTGCCACTGGGGTGAGGGACACTGAAGCTTTCTTT
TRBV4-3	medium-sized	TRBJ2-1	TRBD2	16	CASSPLTSGIGNEQFF	TGCGCCAGCAGCCCCCTGACTAGCGGGATAGGTAATGAGCAGTTCTTC
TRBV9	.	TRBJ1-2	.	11	CASSGTDGYTF	TGTGCCAGCAGCGGGACAGATGGCTACACCTTC
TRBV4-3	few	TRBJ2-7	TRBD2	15	CASSQGAGGPGEQYF	TGCGCCAGCAGCCAAGGGGCGGGAGGGCCGGGCGAGCAGTACTTC
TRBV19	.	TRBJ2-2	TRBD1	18	CASSIGRGQGVDTGELFF	TGTGCCAGTAGTATAGGCCGTGGACAGGGGGTAGACACCGGGGAGCTGTTTTTT
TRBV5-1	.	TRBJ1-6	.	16	CASSSGHGDYNSPLHF	TGCGCCAGCAGCTCGGGACACGGGGACTATAATTCACCCCTCCACTTT
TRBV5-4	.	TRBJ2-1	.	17	CASSSPLGVAQYNEQFF	TGTGCCAGCAGCTCCCCCCTCGGGGTGGCCCAGTACAATGAGCAGTTCTTC
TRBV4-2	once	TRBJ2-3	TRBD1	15	CASSPGGREGDTQYF	TGTGCCAGCAGCCCAGGGGGCAGGGAAGGAGATACGCAGTATTTT
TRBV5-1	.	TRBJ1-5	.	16	CASSPRTVDENQPQHF	TGCGCCAGCAGCCCTCGGACAGTCGATGAGAATCAGCCCCAGCATTTT
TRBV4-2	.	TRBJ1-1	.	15	CASSPEWLWAGEAFF	TGTGCCAGCAGCCCAGAGTGGCTGTGGGCAGGGGAAGCTTTCTTT
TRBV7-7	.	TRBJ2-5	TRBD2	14	CASSLDRGGETQYF	TGTGCCAGCAGCTTAGATCGGGGGGGGGAGACCCAGTACTTC
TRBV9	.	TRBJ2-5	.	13	CASSVQGSETQYF	TGTGCCAGCAGCGTACAGGGGTCGGAGACCCAGTACTTC
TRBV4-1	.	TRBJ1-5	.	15	CASSQGGRGNQPQHF	TGCGCCAGCAGCCAAGGAGGGAGGGGCAATCAGCCCCAGCATTTT
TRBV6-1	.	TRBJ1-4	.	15	CATRGAVTTNEKLFF	TGTGCCACCAGGGGAGCCGTAACAACTAATGAAAAACTGTTTTTT
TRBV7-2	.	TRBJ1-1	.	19	CASSLARWAQGDVYTEAFF	TGTGCCAGCAGCTTAGCTCGTTGGGCACAGGGAGATGTGTACACTGAAGCTTTCTTT
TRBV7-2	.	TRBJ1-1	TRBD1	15	CASSLRTGIATEAFF	TGTGCCAGCAGCTTACGGACAGGGATAGCAACTGAAGCTTTCTTT
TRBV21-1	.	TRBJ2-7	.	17	CASSKYDWPPLAYEQYF	TGTGCCAGCAGCAAATACGATTGGCCACCCCTGGCCTACGAGCAGTACTTC
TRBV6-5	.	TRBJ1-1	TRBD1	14	CASSPRTGRTEAFF	TGTGCCAGCAGTCCCCGGACAGGGCGCACTGAAGCTTTCTTT
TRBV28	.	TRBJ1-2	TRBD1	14	CASSQGQGAWGYTF	TGTGCCAGCAGTCAAGGACAGGGGGCTTGGGGCTACACCTTC
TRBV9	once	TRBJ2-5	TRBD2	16	CASSPGLAGAQETQYF	TGTGCCAGCAGCCCGGGACTAGCGGGGGCCCAAGAGACCCAGTACTTC
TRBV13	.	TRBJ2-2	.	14	CASSSRRESGELFF	TGTGCCAGCAGCTCACGCAGGGAATCCGGGGAGCTGTTTTTT
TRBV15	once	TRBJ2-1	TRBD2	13	CATSRVAGGEQFF	TGTGCCACCAGCAGGGTAGCGGGAGGGGAGCAGTTCTTC
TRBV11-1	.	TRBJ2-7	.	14	CASSLDISSYEQYF	TGTGCCAGCAGCTTAGACATAAGCTCCTACGAGCAGTACTTC
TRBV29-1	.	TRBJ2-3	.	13	CSVRGGNTDTQYF	TGCAGCGTTAGGGGGGGGAACACAGATACGCAGTATTTT
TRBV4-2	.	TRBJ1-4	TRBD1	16	CASSQDSGTGVEKLFF	TGTGCCAGCAGCCAAGATTCCGGGACAGGGGTTGAAAAACTGTTTTTT
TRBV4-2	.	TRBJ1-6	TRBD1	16	CASSQDRGDRNSPLHF	TGTGCCAGCAGCCAAGATAGGGGGGACAGAAATTCACCCCTCCACTTT
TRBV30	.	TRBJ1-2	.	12	CAWRGRNYGYTF	TGTGCCTGGAGGGGCAGGAACTATGGCTACACCTTC
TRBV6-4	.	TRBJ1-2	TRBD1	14	CASSDSGQPYGYTF	TGTGCCAGCAGTGACTCGGGACAGCCCTATGGCTACACCTTC
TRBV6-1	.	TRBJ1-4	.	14	CASSTHRDGEKLFF	TGTGCCAGCAGTACCCACAGGGACGGAGAAAAACTGTTTTTT
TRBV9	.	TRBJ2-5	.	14	CASSAGLRQETQYF	TGTGCCAGCAGCGCCGGACTAAGACAAGAGACCCAGTACTTC
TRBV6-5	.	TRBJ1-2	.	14	CASRPPGMPYGYTF	TGTGCCAGCAGACCGCCGGGGATGCCCTATGGCTACACCTTC
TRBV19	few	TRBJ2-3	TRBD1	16	CASSSGGTGSTDTQYF	TGTGCCAGTAGTTCCGGCGGGACAGGAAGCACAGATACGCAGTATTTT
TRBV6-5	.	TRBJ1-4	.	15	CASSYSTGTGEKLFF	TGTGCCAGCAGTTACTCGACCGGAACCGGGGAAAAACTGTTTTTT
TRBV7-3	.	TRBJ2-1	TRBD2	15	CASSQAGGSYNEQFF	TGTGCCAGCAGCCAAGCGGGGGGGTCCTACAATGAGCAGTTCTTC
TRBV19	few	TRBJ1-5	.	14	CASSKPGYMQPQHF	TGTGCCAGTAGCAAACCGGGGTATATGCAGCCCCAGCATTTT
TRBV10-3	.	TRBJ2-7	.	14	CAISELNSLYEQYF	TGTGCCATCAGTGAGTTAAACAGCCTCTACGAGCAGTACTTC